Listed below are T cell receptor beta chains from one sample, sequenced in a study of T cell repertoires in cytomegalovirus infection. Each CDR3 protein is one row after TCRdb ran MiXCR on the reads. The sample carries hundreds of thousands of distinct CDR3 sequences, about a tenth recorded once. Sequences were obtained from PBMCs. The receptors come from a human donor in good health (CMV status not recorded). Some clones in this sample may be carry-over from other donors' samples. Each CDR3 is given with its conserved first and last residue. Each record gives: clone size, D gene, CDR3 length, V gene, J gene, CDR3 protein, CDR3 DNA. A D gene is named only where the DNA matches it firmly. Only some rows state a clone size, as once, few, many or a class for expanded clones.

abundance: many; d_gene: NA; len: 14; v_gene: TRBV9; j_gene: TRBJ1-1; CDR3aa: CASSVAEGLAEAFF; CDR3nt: TGTGCCAGCAGCGTAGCTGAAGGCCTGGCTGAAGCTTTCTTT
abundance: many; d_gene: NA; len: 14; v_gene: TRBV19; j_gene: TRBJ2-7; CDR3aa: CASSTARGPYEQYF; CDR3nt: TGTGCCAGTAGTACGGCCAGGGGCCCCTACGAGCAGTACTTC
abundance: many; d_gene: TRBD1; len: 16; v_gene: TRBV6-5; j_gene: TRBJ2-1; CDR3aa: CASSPQGVAPPNEQFF; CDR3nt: TGTGCCAGCAGCCCCCAGGGGGTGGCCCCCCCCAATGAGCAGTTCTTC
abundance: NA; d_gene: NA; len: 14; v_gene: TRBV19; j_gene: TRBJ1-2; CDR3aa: CASTDGNIEWSYTF; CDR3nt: TGTGCCAGTACTGATGGGAACATCGAGTGGAGCTACACCTTC
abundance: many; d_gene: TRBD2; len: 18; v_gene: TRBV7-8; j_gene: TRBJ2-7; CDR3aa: CASSDSFVSGGASYEQYF; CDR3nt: TGTGCCAGCAGTGACTCCTTTGTTAGCGGGGGGGCGTCCTACGAGCAGTACTTC
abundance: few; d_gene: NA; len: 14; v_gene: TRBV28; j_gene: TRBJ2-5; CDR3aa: CASNSGWSQETQYF; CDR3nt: TGTGCCAGCAATTCAGGGTGGTCACAAGAGACCCAGTACTTC
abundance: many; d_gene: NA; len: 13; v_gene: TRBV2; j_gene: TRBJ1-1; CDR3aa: CASRAQGNTEAFF; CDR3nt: TGTGCCAGCAGGGCACAGGGGAACACTGAAGCTTTCTTT
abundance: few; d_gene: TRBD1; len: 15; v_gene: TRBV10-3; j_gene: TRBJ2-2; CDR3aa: CAISEVTGSTGELFF; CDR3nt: TGTGCCATCAGTGAAGTGACAGGGTCCACCGGGGAGCTGTTTTTT
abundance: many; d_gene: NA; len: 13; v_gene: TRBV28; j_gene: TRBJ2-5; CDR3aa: CASSLGLGSTQYF; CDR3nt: TGTGCCAGCAGTTTGGGCCTCGGGAGTACCCAGTACTTC
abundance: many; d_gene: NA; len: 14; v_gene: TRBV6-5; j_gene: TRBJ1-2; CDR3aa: CASSYDSTNYGYTF; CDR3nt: TGTGCCAGCAGTTACGACAGTACTAACTATGGCTACACCTTC
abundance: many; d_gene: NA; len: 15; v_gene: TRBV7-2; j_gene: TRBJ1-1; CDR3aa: CASSPGAIWDTEAFF; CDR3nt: TGTGCCAGCAGCCCAGGCGCGATCTGGGACACTGAAGCTTTCTTT
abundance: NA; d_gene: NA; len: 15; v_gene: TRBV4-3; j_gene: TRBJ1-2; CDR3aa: CASSRLAMGGDGYTF; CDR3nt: TGCGCCAGCAGCCGGCTCGCTATGGGAGGGGATGGCTACACCTTC
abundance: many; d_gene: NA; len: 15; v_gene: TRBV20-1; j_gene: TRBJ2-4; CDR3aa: CSASRQELPKNIQYF; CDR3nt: TGCAGTGCTAGCCGGCAGGAGTTACCCAAAAACATTCAGTACTTC
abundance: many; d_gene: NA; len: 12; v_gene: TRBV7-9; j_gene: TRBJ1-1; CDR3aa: CAIQGLDTEAFF; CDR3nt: TGTGCCATACAGGGCTTGGATACTGAAGCTTTCTTT
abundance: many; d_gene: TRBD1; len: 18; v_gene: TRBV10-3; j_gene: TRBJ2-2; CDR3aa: CAISETWTGTANTGELFF; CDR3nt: TGTGCCATCAGTGAGACTTGGACCGGGACAGCGAACACCGGGGAGCTGTTTTTT
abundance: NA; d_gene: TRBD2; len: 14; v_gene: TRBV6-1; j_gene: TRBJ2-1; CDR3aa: CASSLAGGSNEQFF; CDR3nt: TGTGCCAGCAGCTTAGCGGGGGGTAGTAATGAGCAGTTCTTC
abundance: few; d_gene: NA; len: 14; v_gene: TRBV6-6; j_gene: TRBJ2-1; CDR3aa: CASSGTPSYNEQFF; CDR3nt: TGTGCCAGCAGCGGGACACCGTCGTACAATGAGCAGTTCTTC
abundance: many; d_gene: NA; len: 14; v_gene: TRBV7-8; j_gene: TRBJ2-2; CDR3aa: CASSLLGGTGELFF; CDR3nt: TGTGCCAGCAGCCTCTTGGGGGGCACCGGGGAGCTGTTTTTT
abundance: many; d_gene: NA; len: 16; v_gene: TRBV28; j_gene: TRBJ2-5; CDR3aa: CASSSPSAGKQETQYF; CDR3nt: TGTGCCAGCAGTTCACCCTCGGCGGGCAAACAAGAGACCCAGTACTTC
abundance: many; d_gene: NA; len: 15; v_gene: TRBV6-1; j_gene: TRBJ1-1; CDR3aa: CASIGWGLQNTEAFF; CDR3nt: TGTGCCAGCATTGGGTGGGGGCTACAGAACACTGAAGCTTTCTTT
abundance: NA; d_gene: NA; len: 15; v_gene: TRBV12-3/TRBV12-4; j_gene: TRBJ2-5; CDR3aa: CASSLGPGARETQYF; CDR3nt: TGTGCCAGCAGTTTAGGACCAGGGGCAAGAGAGACCCAGTACTTC
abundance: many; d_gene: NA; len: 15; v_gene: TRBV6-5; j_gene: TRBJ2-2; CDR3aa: CASSEDSLVTGELFF; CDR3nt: TGTGCCAGCAGTGAGGACAGCCTCGTAACCGGGGAGCTGTTTTTT
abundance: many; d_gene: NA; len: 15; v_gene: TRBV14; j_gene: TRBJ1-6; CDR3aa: CASSQDPITHSPLHF; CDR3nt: TGTGCCAGCAGCCAAGATCCCATTACTCATTCACCCCTCCACTTT
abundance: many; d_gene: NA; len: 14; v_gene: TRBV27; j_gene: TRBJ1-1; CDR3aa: CASRLATGNTEAFF; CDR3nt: TGTGCCAGCAGGTTAGCGACAGGGAACACTGAAGCTTTCTTT
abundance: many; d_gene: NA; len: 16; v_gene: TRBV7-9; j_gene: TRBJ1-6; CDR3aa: CASSLGPDRDNSPLHF; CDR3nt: TGTGCCAGCAGCTTAGGACCGGACAGAGATAATTCACCCCTCCACTTT
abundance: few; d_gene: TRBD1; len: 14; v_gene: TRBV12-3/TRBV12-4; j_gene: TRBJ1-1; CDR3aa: CASTLRGGGALAFF; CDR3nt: TGTGCCAGCACCTTGAGAGGGGGCGGTGCTCTAGCTTTCTTT
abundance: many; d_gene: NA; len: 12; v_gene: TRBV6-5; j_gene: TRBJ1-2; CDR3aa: CAVMQGSYGYTF; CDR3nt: TGTGCCGTGATGCAGGGGAGTTATGGCTACACCTTC
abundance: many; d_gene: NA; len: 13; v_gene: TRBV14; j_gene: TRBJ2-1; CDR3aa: CASSQDHGDEQFF; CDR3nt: TGTGCCAGCAGCCAAGATCACGGCGATGAGCAGTTCTTC
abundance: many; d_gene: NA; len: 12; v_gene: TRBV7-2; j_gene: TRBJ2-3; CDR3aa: CASNAGTDTQYF; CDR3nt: TGTGCCAGCAATGCGGGGACAGATACGCAGTATTTT
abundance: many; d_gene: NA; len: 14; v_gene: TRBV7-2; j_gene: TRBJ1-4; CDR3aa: CASSLVGVNEKLFF; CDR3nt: TGTGCCAGCAGCTTAGTGGGCGTTAATGAAAAACTGTTTTTT
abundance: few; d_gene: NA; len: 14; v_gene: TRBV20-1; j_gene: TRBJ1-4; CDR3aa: CSARLPGQGEKLFF; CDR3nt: TGCAGTGCTAGACTCCCAGGGCAAGGTGAAAAACTGTTTTTT
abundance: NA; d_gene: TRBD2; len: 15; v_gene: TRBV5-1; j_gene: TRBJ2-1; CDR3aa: CASRRAYGGYNEQFF; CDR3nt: TGCGCCAGCAGAAGGGCCTACGGGGGGTACAATGAGCAGTTCTTC